This paragraph reports one TCR beta chain. The antigen remains undetermined. Germline V CDR1 and CDR2: KGHDR, SFDVKD. CDR3 size: 13 residues. The V and J ends lost 5 bases and 6 bases respectively, with 13 bases between them. RNA transcripts gave rise to amplified TCR beta CDR3 regions. During a first-round RT-PCR of the TCR CDR3, the HTBI primer set was used. TCRdb processed the multiplex PCR reads anew with MiXCR; each CDR3 protein has one entry. The data hold approximately 530,000 distinct CDR3 sequences, with roughly 17% observed a single time. The sample belongs to a study of T cells in Graves' hyperthyroidism and ophthalmopathy. General observations from the study: Most thyroid clonotypes expanded above 0.001 appeared in blood too.

Sequenced input: blood. The J gene is TRBJ2-7, the V gene TRBV24-1, with D tentatively TRBD2 (5 bases). The TCR sequence derives from a woman in her late teens or twenties with Graves' hyperthyroidism. CDR3 nucleotides: TGTGCCACCAGTGGCGGGTTGCGAGGCGAGCAGTACTTC. Amino acids: CATSGGLRGEQYF.